The entry that follows covers one TCR beta chain sequence. What it recognizes is unknown. The sample originates from a study of immune cell composition in non-small cell lung cancer. Repertoires were generated with immunoSEQ multiplex PCR, while TCRdb's copy carries only in-frame clones and drops some. Of over 1,000 clones listed, about 87% were seen once; the top ten hold 3% to 4.5%. Study observations and caveats: Tumour-reactive clones were not shown to match dominant in vivo tumour clones.

The origin of this receptor is a human donor with non-small cell lung cancer. Sequencing used lung tumor tissue.

The CDR3 DNA reads TGTGCCAGCAGCTTAGACGGTAGCGGAACCTTCGAGCAGTACTTC. It encodes CASSLDGSGTFEQYF. The chain links TRBV7-3 to TRBJ2-7, with D possibly TRBD2 on 6 matching bases. CDR3 length: 15 amino acids. V was clipped by 2 bases and J by 6 bases, with 17 bases between them. The V gene's germline CDR1 is SGHTA and CDR2 FQGTGA.